What follows is one T cell receptor beta chain and its context. Its antigen remains undetermined. No clone much larger than this one lies a single base away; base qualities are absent. Library prep was done by 5' RACE. Sequencing was performed on an Illumina HiSeq 2500. A second about 6 to 11 cycle PCR used a sample-barcoded 5' primer and a J-beta primer mix. Each TCR beta cDNA molecule received a unique molecular identifier from a template-switch 5' adaptor carrying 12 random nucleotides. At least 2.5 million CDR3-containing paired-end reads were obtained from each sample. All of the RNA was converted into first-strand cDNA using the Mint cDNA synthesis kit, with a TRBC-specific oligonucleotide serving as the primer. All cDNA was treated with uracil-DNA glycosylase and then went through a first 18-cycle PCR with the universal primers M1SS and BC2_uni_R. The published analysis was carried out like this. Each sample was normalized by randomly selecting 1 million high-quality reads, each carrying a distinct molecular identifier. Reads sharing molecular identifiers were discarded rather than binned into consensus sequences. MiTCR, set to a Q25 quality threshold and the strictest error-elimination algorithm, was used for CDR3 identification, clonotype clustering and error correction. Lower-bound total TCR beta diversity was estimated with a nonparametric unseen species model using Euler transformation. TCRdb trimmed the raw reads at Q25, called clones with MiXCR and kept productive beta chains. Rows are unified per CDR3 protein, each entry keeping the most common DNA and genes. The V and J calls and clone size come from TCRdb's table, not from the authors' own analysis. The sample includes more than 1.4 million distinct CDR3 sequences, with around 42% observed a single time. The ten largest clones take up 7.9% of the sample.

Systemically healthy Caucasian individuals from Russia, some 36 in total and aged about 6 to 100 years, were included as donors. Each donor gave 8 to 10 milliliters of peripheral blood, collected into EDTA-treated Vacutainer tubes. Ficoll-Paque density-gradient centrifugation was used to isolate PBMCs, with at least 6.5 million per sample. Trizol reagent was used to extract total RNA from the PBMCs, yielding at least 6 micrograms per sample. The percentages of naive CD45RAhigh/CD27high T cells were determined by flow cytometry on a PBMC aliquot from every donor. This sample was taken from a study of blood T cells in healthy people across ages (dated by TCRdb to about 2015). For the study in its entirety: Template switching captured roughly one uniquely barcoded TCR beta cDNA molecule per two T cells in model experiments. The study measured age-related changes in TCR beta repertoire diversity using deep sequencing normalized with unique cDNA molecular identifiers. Four age groups were formed from the donors: young (average roughly 15 years), middle-aged (approximately 42), aged (roughly 56) and long-lived (approximately 80). Donors of different ages were randomly distributed across sequencing lanes to avoid experimental bias. For two donors (one aged 18 to 30 and one aged 80 or older), the study analyzed two additional independent replicas of 1 million unique cDNA reads from the same blood draw. What the study reported, not specific to this receptor: Observed TCR beta diversity correlated strongly with the percentage of naive T cells measured by flow cytometry. As age increased, observed TCR beta diversity per million T cells dropped in a roughly linear way, and a significant reduction was already evident by age about 40. Bulk unsorted PBMC profiling prevented conclusive comparison of naive and antigen-experienced compartments. Donor CMV infection status was unknown, potentially confounding age-related changes in expanded clonotypes. Total diversity estimates from one million sequenced T cells were considered lower bounds and underestimates. The long-lived group showed more naive CD4+ T cells, fewer expanded clones and increased TCR diversity than the aged group, suggesting age selection.

V loses 2 bases, J loses 7 bases, and the germline ends lie 5 bases apart. From cysteine to phenylalanine, the CDR3 is 12 amino acids long. The read is trimmed to its CDR3 DNA, 36 bases read in frame from base 1. The germline V gene (reference sequence) supplies CDR1 SEHNR and CDR2 FQNEAQ. The sequencing sample was made of blood. The TCR comes from a woman in her late teens or twenties in good health. In this chain, TRBV7-9 is recombined with TRBJ2-2; no D gene is confidently identified. The bases are TGTGCCAGCAGCTTATCAGACGGGGAGCTGTTTTTT. Its translation reads: CASSLSDGELFF. Outside the CDR3, residues come from the reference TRBV7-9 and TRBJ2-2 proteins, so the full variable domain is: DTGVSQNPRHKITKRGQNVTFRCDPISEHNRLYWYRQTLGQGPEFLTYFQNEAQLEKSRLLSDRFSAERPKGSFSTLEIQRTEQGDSAMYLCASSLSDGELFFGEGSRLTVL.